These T cell receptor beta chains were read from a single sample in a study of beta chain features in type 1 diabetes. The method was immunoSEQ multiplex PCR; TCRdb's version includes in-frame clones alone and lacks a portion of them. In the table there are some 350,000 clones, roughly a tenth of which are singletons. The specimen was central memory CD4+ T cells from blood. The receptors derive from a man aged 30-40 years with type 1 diabetes. CDR3s include the opening cysteine and the closing phenylalanine or tryptophan. The D gene is left open where the match is weak. Expanded clones get a size class; other rows say once, few or many, or leave the size out.

d_call | j_call | v_call | clone_size | cdr3_aa | cdr3_nt
NA | TRBJ1-2 | TRBV6-1 | few | CASSVTLGEYGYTF | TGTGCCAGCAGTGTAACACTCGGAGAGTATGGCTACACCTTC
NA | TRBJ2-7 | TRBV28 | few | CASRSGVYEQYF | TGTGCCAGCCGTTCGGGCGTCTACGAGCAGTACTTC
NA | TRBJ2-3 | TRBV11-1 | few | CASSLARSTDTQYF | TGTGCCAGCAGCTTGGCCCGGAGCACAGATACGCAGTATTTT
TRBD1 | TRBJ1-4 | TRBV19 | few | CASSMLQGNEKLFF | TGTGCCAGTAGTATGCTACAGGGGAATGAAAAACTGTTTTTT
NA | TRBJ2-5 | TRBV15 | NA | CATSRDWPGDTEETQYF | TGTGCCACCAGCAGAGATTGGCCAGGGGATACAGAAGAGACCCAGTACTTC
TRBD2 | TRBJ2-1 | TRBV27 | few | CASSLLAGAHSYEQFF | TGTGCCAGCAGCCTACTAGCGGGAGCCCATTCCTATGAGCAGTTCTTC
NA | TRBJ2-5 | TRBV5-1 | few | CASSVGVGETQYF | TGCGCCAGCAGCGTGGGAGTCGGGGAGACCCAGTACTTC
TRBD1 | TRBJ2-4 | TRBV27 | NA | CASSRTGDTKNIQYF | TGTGCCAGCAGCAGGACAGGAGATACTAAAAACATTCAGTACTTC
NA | TRBJ1-1 | TRBV6-5 | NA | CASSYSGRRDEAFF | TGTGCCAGCAGTTATTCGGGGCGGAGAGATGAAGCTTTCTTT
NA | TRBJ2-5 | TRBV7-2 | many | CASSLLLETQYF | TGTGCCAGCAGCTTGCTGTTAGAGACCCAGTACTTC
NA | TRBJ1-1 | TRBV27 | NA | CASSQSRVTEAFF | TGTGCCAGCAGCCAATCCAGGGTCACTGAAGCTTTCTTT
TRBD2 | TRBJ2-7 | TRBV11-3 | NA | CASSPGTSGRRVGYEQYF | TGTGCCAGCAGCCCTGGGACTAGCGGGAGGAGAGTGGGTTACGAGCAGTACTTC
NA | TRBJ1-4 | TRBV29-1 | NA | CSVERGLGEKLFF | TGCAGCGTTGAGCGGGGGCTGGGGGAAAAACTGTTTTTT
NA | TRBJ2-7 | TRBV18 | NA | CASSPRLEGLYEQYF | TGTGCCAGCTCACCCCGATTGGAGGGGCTCTACGAGCAGTACTTC
NA | TRBJ1-3 | TRBV30 | NA | CAWGYGRHSGARVSGNTIYF | TGTGCCTGGGGATACGGTCGACACTCGGGGGCTAGGGTCTCTGGAAACACCATATATTTT
NA | TRBJ2-1 | TRBV29-1 | few | CSVGQYTGPDEQFF | TGCAGCGTTGGCCAGTATACAGGGCCGGATGAGCAGTTCTTC
NA | TRBJ2-5 | TRBV15 | few | CATSRDRHLRNQYF | TGTGCCACCAGCAGAGACCGGCACTTGAGAAACCAGTACTTC
NA | TRBJ2-2 | TRBV9 | few | CASSVATGRSPGELFF | TGTGCCAGCAGCGTAGCAACAGGGAGGTCCCCCGGGGAGCTGTTTTTT
TRBD2 | TRBJ2-1 | TRBV29-1 | many | CSVVTSGKFNEQFF | TGCAGCGTGGTTACTAGCGGGAAGTTCAATGAGCAGTTCTTC
NA | TRBJ1-5 | TRBV30 | NA | CAMRQTNQPQHF | TGTGCTATGCGGCAGACTAATCAGCCCCAGCATTTT
NA | TRBJ1-3 | TRBV29-1 | few | CSVVLDAHGNTIYF | TGCAGCGTTGTTTTGGATGCTCATGGAAACACCATATATTTT
TRBD2 | TRBJ2-1 | TRBV19 | few | CASSMEAAGRRGEQFF | TGTGCCAGTAGTATGGAAGCAGCGGGGCGACGGGGTGAGCAGTTCTTC
TRBD1 | TRBJ1-5 | TRBV10-1 | NA | CATSPGQGPPQHF | TGCGCCACCAGTCCGGGACAGGGTCCGCCCCAGCATTTT
TRBD1 | TRBJ1-2 | TRBV6-5 | few | CASSRDRAAGYTF | TGTGCCAGCAGCAGGGACAGGGCGGCTGGCTACACCTTC
NA | TRBJ1-5 | TRBV4-1 | NA | CASSQEAASTIKPQHF | TGCGCCAGCAGCCAAGAAGCGGCATCCACAATAAAGCCCCAGCATTTT
TRBD2 | TRBJ2-5 | TRBV7-2 | few | CASSPRRLAGGETQYF | TGTGCCAGCAGCCCCCGACGACTAGCGGGAGGGGAGACCCAGTACTTC
NA | TRBJ1-5 | TRBV10-3 | few | CAISESTGVVQPQHF | TGTGCCATCAGTGAGTCGACCGGGGTTGTTCAGCCCCAGCATTTT
TRBD2 | TRBJ2-3 | TRBV11-2 | NA | CASSFRGADTQYF | TGTGCCAGCAGCTTTCGGGGGGCAGATACGCAGTATTTT
TRBD1 | TRBJ1-5 | TRBV28 | few | CASSLTGGWQEQPQHF | TGTGCCAGCAGTTTAACAGGGGGCTGGCAGGAACAGCCCCAGCATTTT
TRBD1 | TRBJ1-2 | TRBV6-6 | few | CASRQGPPSYGYTF | TGTGCCAGCAGACAGGGGCCCCCTAGCTATGGCTACACCTTC
TRBD2 | TRBJ2-1 | TRBV25-1 | few | CASSFGSSGRRDEQFF | TGTGCCAGCAGCTTTGGATCTAGCGGGAGACGGGATGAGCAGTTCTTC
NA | TRBJ2-2 | TRBV25-1 | NA | CASSGQLYTGELFF | TGTGCCAGCAGCGGACAGCTATACACCGGGGAGCTGTTTTTT
TRBD1 | TRBJ1-4 | TRBV7-9 | few | CASSSGQGRANEKLFF | TGTGCCAGCAGCTCCGGACAGGGTCGGGCTAATGAAAAACTGTTTTTT
NA | TRBJ2-5 | TRBV4-3 | many | CASSQDRRQETQYF | TGCGCCAGCAGCCAAGATCGGCGCCAGGAGACCCAGTACTTC
NA | TRBJ2-5 | TRBV6-6 | few | CASSYSRELETQYF | TGTGCCAGCAGTTACTCACGGGAGCTAGAGACCCAGTACTTC
NA | TRBJ2-1 | TRBV10-3 | few | CAISELITGSNEQFF | TGTGCCATCAGTGAGTTGATCACAGGGAGCAATGAGCAGTTCTTC
NA | TRBJ2-3 | TRBV9 | NA | CASSVAQSTDTQYF | TGTGCCAGCAGCGTAGCCCAGAGCACAGATACGCAGTATTTT
NA | TRBJ1-3 | TRBV7-9 | few | CASSPQGGNTIYF | TGTGCCAGCAGCCCCCAGGGGGGAAACACCATATATTTT
TRBD2 | TRBJ2-2 | TRBV7-2 | few | CASSPTSGRGTGELFF | TGTGCCAGCAGCCCCACTAGCGGGAGGGGCACCGGGGAGCTGTTTTTT
TRBD1 | TRBJ1-1 | TRBV15 | NA | CATSRDRVLNTEAFF | TGTGCCACCAGCAGGGACAGGGTTCTAAACACTGAAGCTTTCTTT
NA | TRBJ2-3 | TRBV6-5 | NA | CASSYGGVSGSDTQYF | TGTGCCAGCAGTTACGGAGGGGTCAGTGGGTCGGATACGCAGTATTTT
TRBD1 | TRBJ2-2 | TRBV4-2 | NA | CASSLFRGRNTGELFF | TGTGCCAGCAGTCTATTCAGGGGGAGGAACACCGGGGAGCTGTTTTTT
NA | TRBJ2-6 | TRBV5-6 | few | CASSLAGANVLTF | TGTGCCAGCAGCTTAGCTGGGGCCAACGTCCTGACTTTC
NA | TRBJ1-4 | TRBV28 | few | CASNRPATNEKLFF | TGTGCCAGCAACCGACCTGCAACTAATGAAAAACTGTTTTTT
TRBD1 | TRBJ2-7 | TRBV7-2 | NA | CASSLTTGEIYEQYF | TGTGCCAGCAGCTTAACTACAGGGGAAATCTACGAGCAGTACTTC
TRBD2 | TRBJ2-1 | TRBV7-9 | few | CASSLRAAPGLAGREQFF | TGTGCCAGCAGCTTACGGGCCGCCCCGGGACTAGCGGGGCGTGAGCAGTTCTTC
NA | TRBJ2-3 | TRBV5-1 | NA | CASSSIADSDTQYF | TGCGCCAGCAGCTCAATTGCGGATTCAGATACGCAGTATTTT
TRBD2 | TRBJ2-7 | TRBV5-1 | few | CASSPERLAGDYEQYF | TGCGCCAGCAGCCCCGAGCGACTAGCGGGAGATTACGAGCAGTACTTC
NA | TRBJ1-2 | TRBV28 | many | CASSSPVYGYTF | TGTGCCAGCAGTTCCCCGGTCTATGGCTACACCTTC
TRBD1 | TRBJ1-5 | TRBV29-1 | NA | CSVGGGSYSNQPQHF | TGCAGCGTTGGAGGGGGCTCGTATAGCAATCAGCCCCAGCATTTT
NA | TRBJ2-3 | TRBV2 | few | CASIVFTDTQYF | TGTGCCAGCATAGTGTTCACAGATACGCAGTATTTT
NA | TRBJ1-1 | TRBV5-1 | NA | CASSLANTEAFF | TGCGCCAGCAGTTTAGCGAACACTGAAGCTTTCTTT
TRBD2 | TRBJ2-7 | TRBV4-3 | few | CASSQETYSWREAGEQYF | TGCGCCAGCAGCCAAGAAACCTATTCATGGCGGGAGGCGGGGGAGCAGTACTTC